Sequencing of this T cell receptor beta chain was carried out in a study of monozygotic twins with inflammatory bowel disease. Per-sample cDNA came from eight separate reactions. Each UMI harboured a 6-nucleotide sample barcode and was appended via template switching. With about 17 and 10 cycles respectively, two nested PCRs were carried out on TCRalpha and TCRbeta cDNA. TCRdb re-called the 5' RACE reads; every CDR3 protein appears as one record, without DNA. This table holds over 200,000 distinct CDR3 sequences. Study-wide findings and caveats: Cells of different T cell subtypes could not be told apart.

As concerns this clonotype: The antigen is unknown.

The source is a human donor with ulcerative colitis or Crohn's disease, or a healthy co-twin of an affected twin (not recorded which). The source material was blood.

CDR3 amino acids: CASSGFRGVEPLHF. This chain uses TRBV25-1 with TRBJ1-6; TCRdb's D call of TRBD1 is untestable without DNA. Germline CDR1 MGHDK, CDR2 SYGVNS. The CDR3 is made up of 14 amino acids.